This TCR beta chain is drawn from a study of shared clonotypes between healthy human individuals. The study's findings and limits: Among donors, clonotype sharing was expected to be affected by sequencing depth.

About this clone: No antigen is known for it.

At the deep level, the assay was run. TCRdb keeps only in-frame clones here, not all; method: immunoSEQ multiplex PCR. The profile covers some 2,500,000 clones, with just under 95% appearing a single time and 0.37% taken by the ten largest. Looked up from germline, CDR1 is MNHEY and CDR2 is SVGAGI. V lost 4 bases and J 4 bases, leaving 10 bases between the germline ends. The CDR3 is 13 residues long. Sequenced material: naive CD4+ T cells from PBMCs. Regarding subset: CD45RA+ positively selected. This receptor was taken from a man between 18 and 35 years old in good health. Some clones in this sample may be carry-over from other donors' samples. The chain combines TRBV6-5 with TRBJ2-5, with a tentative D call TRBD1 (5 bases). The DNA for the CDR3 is TGTGCCAGCAGTTCACAGGCATCAGAGACCCAGTACTTC. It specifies CASSSQASETQYF.